This T cell receptor beta chain was sequenced in a study of blood T cell repertoires in COVID-19. Study background: Samples taken during acute and convalescent COVID-19 were collected in the United States, Italy and Spain. PBMCs, B-cell-depleted T cells, or T cells provided the cDNA or gDNA that made up the material.

The CDR3 is 14 amino acids. The ends were cut back, 3 bases at V and 2 bases at J, with 8 bases in the middle. Germline V gene lookup returns CDR1 SGHRS and CDR2 YFSETQ. This clone was detected only once. This specimen includes other DNA sequences encoding the same CDR3. Sequencing used immunoSEQ multiplex PCR; TCRdb keeps in-frame clones, though not all of them. The data show roughly 330,000 clones, approximately 88% seen once. In assigning cohorts, the study relied on participant-reported clinical history. Symptom resolution, clearance, or two negative PCRs marked donors in Cohort 3 as recovered. This rearrangement joins TRBV5-1 to TRBJ2-2; D perhaps matches TRBD1 (5 bases). The clonotype comes from a man in his thirties or forties who had recovered from COVID-19. The sequenced sample was PBMCs or T cells enriched from blood (not recorded which). The CDR3 DNA reads as TGCGCCAGCAGCTCTGGACAAAACACCGGGGAGCTGTTTTTT. Its translation: CASSSGQNTGELFF.